This TCR beta chain emerged from a study of blood T cell repertoires in COVID-19. For the study at large: T cells, B-cell-depleted T cells, or PBMCs provided the cDNA or gDNA that served as material.

As processed by the authors: Nucleated cell counts were estimated from reference gene primer amplification. Sequencing was performed with immunoSEQ multiplex PCR; in TCRdb, only in-frame clones are kept and a portion is missing. V, J and clone size reflect that table, while D and trimming were determined from the DNA. The table includes about 110,000 clones, 70% to 90% detected once. CDR1 is MNHNS and CDR2 is SASEGT in the germline V gene. Trimming left V 0 bases short and J 1 base short, with 8 bases between. This CDR3 is built from 15 residues. This receptor was obtained from a man aged 35-49 years with acute or convalescent COVID-19. The sequenced sample consisted of peripheral blood. V usage is TRBV6-1 and J usage is TRBJ2-3; D gene ambiguous. The CDR3 loop is CASSEAGFGTDTQYF. The CDR3 DNA follows: TGTGCCAGCAGTGAAGCCGGGTTCGGCACAGATACGCAGTATTTT.